The sequence of this T cell receptor beta chain was determined in a study of blood T cell repertoires in COVID-19. On the study more broadly: The origin of the acute and convalescent COVID-19 samples was the United States, Italy and Spain. T cells, B-cell-depleted T cells, or PBMCs provided the cDNA or gDNA that served as material.

In the source study's methods: The assay estimated nucleated cells by amplifying reference gene primers. Using immunoSEQ multiplex PCR, the repertoire was profiled, and TCRdb retains in-frame clones only, with some absent. That table supplies the V and J calls and clone size; D and trimming were determined from the DNA. The table includes approximately 100,000 clones, roughly 79% detected once. From germline, CDR1 is SGHAT and CDR2 FQDESV (reference sequence). The CDR3 has 16 amino acids. V gave up 2 bases and J gave up 1 base; unmatched junction bases: 2. The sequence came from a human donor in a cohort sampled during active COVID-19. The rearrangement uses TRBV11-1 and TRBJ2-3; 11 bases fit TRBD2. The sequencing sample was made of peripheral blood. For the CDR3, the DNA is TGTGCCAGCAGCTTACTAGCGGGGGGAGGCACAGATACGCAGTATTTT. Protein sequence: CASSLLAGGGTDTQYF.